What follows are 26 T cell receptor beta chains derived from one specimen sequenced in a study of human T cells and chemical hapten exposure. Time point reported: pre-sensitization, week 0. Described treatment: therapeutic diphenylcyclopropenone sensitization with weekly scalp DPC. TCRdb re-called the RACE reads with MiXCR, one entry per CDR3 protein. The sample carries 270,000 or so distinct CDR3 sequences, 7.7% recorded once. Sequenced here: whole blood, sampled in connection with sensitization to the hapten diphenylcyclopropenone (DPC). All receptors derive from a man aged 18 to 29 with alopecia areata. Some clones in this sample may be carry-over from other donors' samples.

The V call is TRBV29-1, the J call TRBJ1-1, with D perhaps TRBD1 (5 bases). From germline, CDR1 is SQVTM and CDR2 ANQGSEA. The CDR3 runs to 11 residues. With 7 bases removed from V and 2 bases from J, the gap between germline ends came to 8 bases. The CDR3 here is CSGGENTEAFF. In DNA, the CDR3 is TGCAGCGGGGGGGAAAACACTGAAGCTTTCTTT.

This clonotype came up a few times. The chain links TRBV11-2 to TRBJ2-4; 10 nucleotides line up with TRBD1. This CDR3 has 18 residues. Looked up from germline, CDR1 is SGHAT and CDR2 is FQNNGV. The J segment lost 0 bases and the V segment lost 2 bases, leaving 7 bases of the junction unmatched. This CDR3 reads CASSLRTGGFEAKNIQYF. CDR3 in DNA: TGTGCCAGCAGCTTAAGGACAGGGGGGTTTGAAGCCAAAAACATTCAGTACTTC.

The rearrangement links TRBV6-5 to TRBJ2-5; D possibly corresponds to TRBD1 (5 bases). Trimming took 2 bases from V and 2 from J, leaving 15 bases between them. The CDR3 runs 16 residues. From germline, CDR1 is MNHEY and CDR2 SVGAGI. The CDR3 DNA reads TGTGCCAGCAGTTACGGGGCCCGGGCAGAACAAGAGACCCAGTACTTC. Translation: CASSYGARAEQETQYF.

This clonotype was detected a few times. The chain couples TRBV12-3 or TRBV12-4 to TRBJ2-5; D unresolved. Between the trimmed V and J ends, which lost 7 bases and 5 bases, there was a span of 14 bases. The CDR3 sequence is 13 residues long. CDR3 sequence (DNA): TGTGCCAGCACCGGGTCCTCAGCGGAGACCCAGTACTTC. Encoded protein: CASTGSSAETQYF.

In this sample, this clonotype turned up a few times. The chain has TRBV7-2 and TRBJ1-2; the D gene is possibly TRBD1 (5 bases). Germline V gene data show CDR1 as SGHTA and CDR2 as FQGNSA. Trimming stripped 1 base from V and 6 bases from J, with 12 bases between. This CDR3 has 14 amino acids. The CDR3 here is CASSLGGTGDGYTF. CDR3 nucleotides: TGTGCCAGCAGCTTAGGAGGGACTGGCGATGGCTACACCTTC. The full variable domain, in which reference TRBV7-2 and TRBJ1-2 provide the parts outside the CDR3, is GAGVSQSPSNKVTEKGKDVELRCDPISGHTALYWYRQSLGQGLEFLIYFQGNSAPDKSGLPSDRFSAERTGGSVSTLTIQRTQQEDSAVYLCASSLGGTGDGYTFGSGTRLTVV.

The chain links TRBV4-1 to TRBJ2-1; D is perhaps TRBD2 (7 bases). Trimming stripped 0 bases from V and 8 bases from J, with 20 bases between. Germline V CDR1 and CDR2: MGHRA, YSYEKL. This CDR3 is built from 17 residues. CDR3 region: CASSQDSYGGRLDEQFF. CDR3 DNA: TGCGCCAGCAGCCAAGATTCATACGGGGGGCGCTTAGATGAGCAGTTCTTC.

This clonotype has a handful of counts. The DNA of the CDR3 is TGCGCCAGCAGCACTGGGGACAGCTACGAGCAGTACGTC. This codes for CASSTGDSYEQYV. This chain connects TRBV5-1 to TRBJ2-7, with TRBD1 matching 7 bases. Germline V gene sequence: CDR1 SGHRS, CDR2 YFSETQ. V lost 4 bases to trimming and J lost 3 bases; unmatched junction nucleotides: 4. The CDR3 is 13 residues long.

This clonotype was recorded many times. The V call is TRBV7-3, the J call TRBJ1-6; D possibly corresponds to TRBD1 (5 bases). Trimming pared 1 base from V and 6 bases from J, leaving 13 bases between. This CDR3 contains 16 residues. The V gene's germline CDR1 is SGHTA and CDR2 FQGTGA. The CDR3 DNA reads TGTGCCAGCAGCTTAAGGAGGCAGGGCGCTAATTCACCCCTCCACTTT. It encodes CASSLRRQGANSPLHF. The variable domain in full, completed from reference TRBV7-3 and TRBJ1-6, reads GAGVSQTPSNKVTEKGKYVELRCDPISGHTALYWYRQSLGQGPEFLIYFQGTGAADDSGLPNDRFFAVRPEGSVSTLKIQRTERGDSAVYLCASSLRRQGANSPLHFGNGTRLTVT.

This chain connects TRBV10-2 to TRBJ2-3; D gene ambiguous. CDR3 length: 10 residues. Trimming shortened V by 8 bases and J by 2 bases, and 2 bases separated the two germline ends. Germline CDR1 is WSHSY and CDR2 is SAAADI. CDR3 amino acids: CASVTDTQYF. CDR3 in DNA: TGCGCCAGCGTCACAGATACGCAGTATTTT.

The chain links TRBV29-1 to TRBJ1-1; TRBD1 matches 9 bases. Germline-derived CDR1 and CDR2 are SQVTM and ANQGSEA. This CDR3 has 13 residues. Losses at the gene ends were 2 bases for V and 6 bases for J; bases not matched to a gene: 4. CDR3 residues: CSVESTGGSEAFF. CDR3 coding DNA: TGCAGCGTTGAAAGTACAGGGGGCTCTGAAGCTTTCTTT.

The rearrangement links TRBV5-1 to TRBJ2-2, with D uncertain. The CDR3 contains 14 residues. The V end was cut by 3 bases, the J end by 1 base, with 7 bases between. Germline CDR1 SGHRS, CDR2 YFSETQ. CDR3 coding DNA: TGCGCCAGCAGCTCTGGGGAGAACACCGGGGAGCTGTTTTTT. Residues: CASSSGENTGELFF.

The chain employs TRBV7-9 and TRBJ2-7; D is perhaps TRBD1 (6 bases). V lost 1 base and J lost 3, with 10 bases in between. Germline V gene sequence: CDR1 SEHNR, CDR2 FQNEAQ (reference sequence). CDR3 length: 14 residues. The CDR3 is CASSLGLRGYEQYV. The CDR3 DNA reads as TGTGCCAGCAGCTTAGGTCTCAGGGGCTACGAGCAGTACGTC.

This clonotype has just a few counts. V gene TRBV13 combines with J gene TRBJ1-3, with D possibly TRBD1 on 5 matching bases. V lost 1 base and J 6 bases, leaving 13 bases between the germline ends. Germline V gene data show CDR1 as PRHDT and CDR2 as FYEKMQ (reference sequence). CDR3 length: 15 amino acids. This chain's CDR3 is CASSLVPTEQNTIYF. CDR3 nucleotide sequence: TGTGCCAGCAGCTTAGTTCCGACAGAGCAAAACACCATATATTTT.

The rearrangement joins TRBV4-1 to TRBJ2-7, with 7 bases lining up with TRBD2. The CDR3 is 14 amino acids. V trimming: 4 bases; J trimming: 3 bases; junction bases outside the gene matches: 6. Germline CDR1 is MGHRA and CDR2 is YSYEKL. The CDR3 region is CASSPRDYFYEQYF. The CDR3 coding sequence is TGCGCCAGCAGCCCGAGGGACTATTTCTACGAGCAGTACTTC.

This clonotype showed up many times. J is TRBJ1-1 and V is TRBV2, with TRBD1 identical over 7 bases. The CDR3 covers 13 residues. The junction had 5 bases not matched to a gene; V was cut back by 7 bases and J by 3 bases. CDR1 is SNHLY, CDR2 FYNNEI, per germline. In DNA form, the CDR3 reads TGTGCCAGCATTCCGGACAGGTACACTGAAGCTTTCTTT. Its translation: CASIPDRYTEAFF. The entire variable domain, with the rest obtained from reference TRBV2 and TRBJ1-1, is as follows: EPEVTQTPSHQVTQMGQEVILRCVPISNHLYFYWYRQILGQKVEFLVSFYNNEISEKSEIFDDQFSVERPDGSNFTLKIRSTKLEDSAMYFCASIPDRYTEAFFGQGTRLTVV.

The chain carries TRBV3-1 and TRBJ1-2; D ambiguous. The V gene's germline CDR1 is LGHDT and CDR2 YNNKEL (reference sequence). The V gene lost 0 bases and the J gene lost 4 bases, with 9 bases spanning the gap. CDR3 length: 14 amino acids. This CDR3 reads CASSQEDTFYGYTF. The CDR3 DNA reads as TGTGCCAGCAGCCAAGAGGATACCTTCTATGGCTACACCTTC.

A few counts support this clonotype. CDR3 in amino acids: CASSVGGTENTGELFF. CDR3 sequence (DNA): TGTGCCAGCAGCGTAGGGGGGACAGAGAACACCGGGGAGCTGTTTTTT. The chain is built from TRBV9 and TRBJ2-2, with 7 bases aligning to TRBD1. After removal of 0 bases from V and 1 base from J, the junction contained 3 bases not matched to a gene. Per the germline V gene, CDR1 is SGDLS and CDR2 is YYNGEE. The length of the CDR3 is 16 residues.

This clonotype was seen at least ten times. The chain has TRBV29-1 and TRBJ1-4; D is unresolved. The CDR3 has 15 amino acids. Trimming took 3 bases from V and 0 from J, leaving 11 bases between them. Germline CDR1 is SQVTM and CDR2 is ANQGSEA. The CDR3 DNA is TGCAGCGTTGATTGGGCGGATGCAACTAATGAAAAACTGTTTTTT. Translated: CSVDWADATNEKLFF. Combining the CDR3 with reference TRBV29-1 and TRBJ1-4 gives the whole variable domain SAVISQKPSRDICQRGTSLTIQCQVDSQVTMMFWYRQQPGQSLTLIATANQGSEATYESGFVIDKFPISRPNLTFSTLTVSNMSPEDSSIYLCSVDWADATNEKLFFGSGTQLSVL.

This clonotype was counted ten times or more. The chain is built from TRBV10-3 and TRBJ2-7; tentatively, D is TRBD2 (5 bases). In germline, CDR1 is ENHRY, CDR2 SYGVKD. Trimming stripped 2 bases from V and 0 bases from J, with 20 bases between. The CDR3 sequence is 18 residues long. CDR3 nucleotides: TGTGCCATCAGTGAGCCTATATTAAGCGGCTCAAGCTCCTACGAGCAGTACTTC. Residues: CAISEPILSGSSSYEQYF.

This sequence joins TRBV9 and TRBJ2-1, with TRBD2 identical over 9 bases. The V gene's germline CDR1 is SGDLS and CDR2 YYNGEE. V lost 1 base, J lost 9 bases, and 2 bases stayed unmatched. The CDR3 runs to 13 residues. The CDR3 nucleotides read TGTGCCAGCAGCGTAAGCGGGGGGACTGAGCAGTTCTTC. Its protein is CASSVSGGTEQFF.

This clonotype turned up a few times. The V and J genes are TRBV6-5 and TRBJ2-1, with 10 bases matching TRBD1. The CDR3 is 16 amino acids. The V gene end was trimmed by 2 bases and the J gene end by 5 bases; junction bases not matched to a gene: 6. In germline, CDR1 is MNHEY, CDR2 SVGAGI. Written as DNA, the CDR3 is TGTGCCAGCAGTTACACCACCGGGACAGGGGACAATGAGCAGTTCTTC. It is translated as CASSYTTGTGDNEQFF.

This clonotype was detected ten times or more. The V and J genes are TRBV4-2 and TRBJ2-1; perhaps TRBD1 as D (5 bases). V was shortened by 2 bases and J by 10 bases, with 18 bases between the two germline ends. From germline, CDR1 is LGHNA and CDR2 YNFKEQ. This CDR3 is built from 15 residues. CDR3 sequence: CASSQLDGQGREQFF. The CDR3 DNA follows: TGTGCCAGCAGCCAACTTGATGGTCAGGGAAGGGAGCAGTTCTTC.

Many counts were recorded for this clonotype. The rearrangement joins TRBV2 to TRBJ1-1; perhaps TRBD1 as D (6 bases). There are 14 residues in the CDR3. Germline loops: CDR1 SNHLY, CDR2 FYNNEI. Trimming left V 6 bases short and J 0 bases short, with 11 bases between. The CDR3 nucleotides read TGTGCCAGCAGACAGGGAACAATGAACACTGAAGCTTTCTTT. The encoded protein is CASRQGTMNTEAFF.

This clonotype was detected only a few times. The chain recombines TRBV6-2 or TRBV6-3 with TRBJ1-1, with unresolved D. The CDR3 consists of 13 residues. Germline assignment: CDR1 MNHEY and CDR2 SVGEGT. Between the trimmed V and J ends, which lost 6 bases and 1 base, there was a span of 9 bases. CDR3 nucleotide sequence: TGTGCCAGCAGGGAGAGTTGGAACACTGAAGCTTTCTTT. Translating it yields CASRESWNTEAFF.

This clonotype was observed a handful of times. V usage is TRBV9 and J usage is TRBJ1-4; D is unclear. The CDR3 sequence is 15 residues long. Germline lookup yields CDR1 SGDLS and CDR2 YYNGEE. The V gene lost 0 bases and the J gene lost 0 bases, with 6 bases spanning the gap. Written as DNA, the CDR3 is TGTGCCAGCAGCGTAGGGGATGCAACTAATGAAAAACTGTTTTTT. Its protein is CASSVGDATNEKLFF.

This clonotype was counted a few times. The DNA for the CDR3 is TGTGCCATCAGCGGGACTACAAAAGAGACCCAGTACTTC. Its protein is CAISGTTKETQYF. This chain connects TRBV10-3 to TRBJ2-5; 7 nucleotides agree with TRBD2. The V segment lost 6 bases and the J segment 3 bases; nucleotides outside the gene matches: 4. The CDR3 sequence is 13 residues long. In germline, CDR1 is ENHRY, CDR2 SYGVKD.